A single sample is the source of the 27 T cell receptor beta chains below, sequenced in a study of blood T cell repertoires in COVID-19. Clones were read by immunoSEQ multiplex PCR, and TCRdb kept only the in-frame ones, dropping some. The table lists over 70,000 clones, over 60% of them singletons. Sequences were obtained from peripheral blood. These receptors all come from a human donor in a cohort sampled during active COVID-19.

The V and J genes are TRBV20-1 and TRBJ2-1, with TRBD1 matching over 12 bases. CDR1 DFQATT and CDR2 SNEGSKA come from the germline V gene (reference sequence). The length of the CDR3 is 15 residues. J gave up 6 bases and V 3 bases, and 6 bases lay outside the gene matches. The CDR3 DNA sequence: TGCAGTGCTAGTCTTGTGGGACAGGGGGCCAATGAGCAGTTCTTC. It encodes CSASLVGQGANEQFF.

This clone was seen a single time. V is TRBV7-2 and J is TRBJ1-1; TRBD1 agrees at 7 bases. The germline CDR1 and CDR2 sequences are SGHTA and FQGNSA. With 5 bases clipped from V and 1 base from J, the junction kept 7 bases outside the gene matches. CDR3 size: 15 residues. CDR3 nucleotide sequence: TGTGCCAGCAGCCCAGGGGGTCTCAGGAACACTGAAGCTTTCTTT. As protein: CASSPGGLRNTEAFF.

The rearrangement joins TRBV7-2 to TRBJ2-3, with TRBD1 as a possible D gene (5 bases). Germline V CDR1 and CDR2: SGHTA, FQGNSA. This CDR3 comprises 16 residues. The germline V and J ends were trimmed by 6 bases and 4 bases, with 20 bases remaining between them. CDR3 nucleotide sequence: TGTGCCAGCAGGCCTACTTCAGGGATCCGAGCAGATACGCAGTATTTT. Its protein product is CASRPTSGIRADTQYF. Full variable domain (missing parts from reference TRBV7-2 and TRBJ2-3): GAGVSQSPSNKVTEKGKDVELRCDPISGHTALYWYRQSLGQGLEFLIYFQGNSAPDKSGLPSDRFSAERTGGSVSTLTIQRTQQEDSAVYLCASRPTSGIRADTQYFGPGTRLTVL.

V gene TRBV4-3 combines with J gene TRBJ2-7; D remains unclear. In germline, CDR1 is LGHNA, CDR2 YSLEER. CDR3 size: 14 residues. V dropped 0 bases and J dropped 3 bases, with 9 bases sitting between them. CDR3 sequence reads: CASSQEEAVYEQYF. The CDR3 DNA follows: TGCGCCAGCAGCCAAGAAGAGGCAGTCTACGAGCAGTACTTC.

The sample holds many counts of this clone. V usage is TRBV19 and J usage is TRBJ1-5; D is possibly TRBD1 (5 bases). The CDR3 covers 17 residues. Germline loops: CDR1 LNHDA, CDR2 SQIVND (reference sequence). Trimming took off 6 bases at V and 3 bases at J, with 21 bases between the two ends. The CDR3 sequence is CASSLNNPPGNNQPQHF. In DNA form, the CDR3 reads TGTGCCAGTAGCCTAAACAACCCCCCAGGGAACAATCAGCCCCAGCATTTT.

The chain has TRBV19 and TRBJ2-2; TRBD1 aligns across 8 bases. Germline V gives CDR1 LNHDA, CDR2 SQIVND (reference sequence). V was clipped by 6 bases and J by 2 bases; unmatched bases: 8. The CDR3 is 16 amino acids. In DNA form, the CDR3 reads TGTGCCAGTAGCCGCAAGACAGGGGCCAACACCGGGGAGCTGTTTTTT. Amino acid sequence: CASSRKTGANTGELFF. The variable domain in full, with the rest retrieved from reference TRBV19 and TRBJ2-2, is DGGITQSPKYLFRKEGQNVTLSCEQNLNHDAMYWYRQDPGQGLRLIYYSQIVNDFQKGDIAEGYSVSREKKESFPLTVTSAQKNPTAFYLCASSRKTGANTGELFFGEGSRLTVL.

CDR3 loop: CASSSPPGTGSEKLFF. CDR3 sequence (DNA): TGTGCCAGCAGCTCACCACCCGGGACAGGTTCTGAAAAACTGTTTTTT. This sequence joins TRBV5-6 and TRBJ1-4; 8 positions match TRBD1. The CDR3 is 16 amino acids. J lost 7 bases, V lost 3 bases, and 11 bases had no gene match. In germline, CDR1 is SGHDT, CDR2 YYEEEE.

This chain uses TRBV28 with TRBJ1-4, with TRBD1 matching 7 bases. The CDR3 is 15 amino acids. V trimming: 5 bases; J trimming: 0 bases; junction bases outside the gene matches: 3. Per the germline V gene, CDR1 is MDHEN and CDR2 is SYDVKM. This CDR3 reads CASSEGTATNEKLFF. The CDR3 DNA is TGTGCCAGCAGTGAAGGGACAGCAACTAATGAAAAACTGTTTTTT.

The chain uses TRBV20-1 and TRBJ1-3, with D hard to call. The CDR3 is made up of 16 amino acids. Germline CDR1 DFQATT, CDR2 SNEGSKA (reference sequence). V was pared by 3 bases and J by 3 bases, with 18 bases between. The CDR3 bases are TGCAGTGCTAGTCTTTGGAAAGGTCGGGGTGGAAACACCATATATTTT. This codes for CSASLWKGRGGNTIYF.

CDR3 nucleotides: TGTGCCAGCAGTTACGGCCGGGAGGGGGAGCAGTACTTC. It encodes CASSYGREGEQYF. The rearrangement uses TRBV6-2 or TRBV6-3 and TRBJ2-7; 8 bases map to TRBD2. The V gene end was trimmed by 2 bases and the J gene end by 7 bases; junction bases not matched to a gene: 4. Germline assignment: CDR1 MNHEY and CDR2 SVGEGT. This CDR3 is 13 amino acids long.

The chain recombines TRBV5-1 with TRBJ2-3; 7 bases match TRBD2. V lost 1 base and J lost 2; bases outside the gene matches: 4. The length of the CDR3 is 15 residues. Germline values: CDR1 SGHRS, CDR2 YFSETQ. CDR3 sequence reads: CASSLSSGPTDTQYF. The CDR3 bases are TGCGCCAGCAGCTTGTCTAGCGGCCCCACAGATACGCAGTATTTT.

In regard to this clone: One end of the junction fails to match germline, which may point to a read error. The V call is TRBV6-2 or TRBV6-3, the J call TRBJ1-2; tentatively, D is TRBD1 (5 bases). CDR1 is MNHEY and CDR2 is SVGEGT in the germline V gene. CDR3 length: 16 residues. For the CDR3, the DNA is TGTGCCACCAGTACAGGCCCGGGCGCAGGAGTCTATGGCTACACCTTC. Amino acid sequence: CATSTGPGAGVYGYTF.

The chain carries TRBV19 and TRBJ2-1, with 10 nucleotides matching TRBD1. CDR1 and CDR2 from the germline V gene are LNHDA and SQIVND (reference sequence). This CDR3 contains 15 residues. V shed 9 bases, J shed 2 bases, and the junction held 7 bases outside the gene matches. The CDR3 DNA is TGTGCCAGCACCCCGGACAGGGGGACCTACAATGAGCAGTTCTTC. It is translated as CASTPDRGTYNEQFF. The full variable domain, rest sourced from reference TRBV19 and TRBJ2-1, is DGGITQSPKYLFRKEGQNVTLSCEQNLNHDAMYWYRQDPGQGLRLIYYSQIVNDFQKGDIAEGYSVSREKKESFPLTVTSAQKNPTAFYLCASTPDRGTYNEQFFGPGTRLTVL.

The chain employs TRBV28 and TRBJ1-5; the match to TRBD1 covers 7 bases. The J segment lost 4 bases and the V segment lost 9 bases, leaving 6 bases of the junction unmatched. The CDR3 runs to 13 residues. CDR1 and CDR2 from the germline V gene are MDHEN and SYDVKM. In DNA form, the CDR3 reads TGTGCCAGTCGGACAGGCTGGAATCAGCCCCAGCATTTT. Protein product: CASRTGWNQPQHF. Drawing the rest from reference TRBV28 and TRBJ1-5, the complete variable domain is DVKVTQSSRYLVKRTGEKVFLECVQDMDHENMFWYRQDPGLGLRLIYFSYDVKMKEKGDIPEGYSVSREKKERFSLILESASTNQTSMYLCASRTGWNQPQHFGDGTRLSIL.

A few counts support this clone. V and J are TRBV24-1 and TRBJ2-5; 8 bases are shared with TRBD2. The length of the CDR3 is 14 residues. The germline V gene encodes CDR1 KGHDR and CDR2 SFDVKD. V lost 3 bases to trimming and J lost 4 bases; unmatched junction nucleotides: 3. CDR3 in DNA: TGTGCCACCAGTGATCCCGGGGGGGGAGAGACCCAGTACTTC. Its translation is CATSDPGGGETQYF.

The V call is TRBV5-1, the J call TRBJ2-7; D is ambiguous. V lost 4 bases to trimming and J lost 3 bases, with 8 bases between them. Looked up from germline, CDR1 is SGHRS and CDR2 is YFSETQ. The CDR3 runs 12 residues. The CDR3 loop reads CASSMTNYEQYF. The CDR3 region has the DNA TGCGCCAGCAGCATGACAAACTACGAGCAGTACTTC.

The chain carries TRBV11-2 and TRBJ2-7, with D hard to call. Per germline, CDR1 SGHAT and CDR2 FQNNGV. CDR3 size: 13 residues. V was pared by 2 bases and J by 3 bases, with 8 bases between. CDR3 DNA sequence: TGTGCCAGCAGCTTATTCTCTCTCTACGAGCAGTACTTC. The encoded protein is CASSLFSLYEQYF.

The chain uses TRBV7-8 and TRBJ2-2; TRBD2 matches 10 bases. V gave up 5 bases and J gave up 4 bases; unmatched junction bases: 4. Germline V CDR1 and CDR2: SGHVS, FQNEAQ. This CDR3 has 15 amino acids. CDR3 sequence: CASSQTSGLTGELFF. The DNA for the CDR3 is TGTGCCAGCAGCCAGACTAGCGGGCTCACCGGGGAGCTGTTTTTT.

The genes are TRBV5-1 and TRBJ2-2, with TRBD2 matching over 11 bases. The CDR3 loop spans 16 amino acids. V lost 6 bases, J lost 4 bases, and 8 bases stayed unmatched. Germline CDR1 and CDR2: SGHRS and YFSETQ. CDR3 in amino acids: CASTYTSGRPTGELFF. For the CDR3, the DNA is TGCGCCAGCACCTATACTAGCGGGAGACCCACCGGGGAGCTGTTTTTT.

The chain carries TRBV4-3 and TRBJ2-7, with 7 bases identical to TRBD2. Losses at the gene ends were 1 base for V and 6 bases for J; bases not matched to a gene: 9. CDR1 is LGHNA and CDR2 is YSLEER in the germline V gene. The CDR3 spans 15 residues. The CDR3 DNA reads TGCGCCAGCAGCCAAGGCCCCGGCGGGAGAAGCGAGCAGTACTTC. The encoded protein is CASSQGPGGRSEQYF.

V usage is TRBV4-2 and J usage is TRBJ1-2; D might be TRBD1 (5 bases). The germline V and J ends were trimmed by 1 base and 4 bases, with 13 bases remaining between them. Germline V gives CDR1 LGHNA, CDR2 YNFKEQ. The CDR3 length is 15 residues. The CDR3 here is CASSQATTVGYGYTF. CDR3 nucleotides: TGTGCCAGCAGCCAAGCGACGACAGTGGGCTATGGCTACACCTTC.

The chain recombines TRBV3-1 (or the pseudogene TRBV3-2) with TRBJ1-5; D is unresolved. CDR3 size: 14 residues. V lost 1 base and J 4 bases, leaving 8 bases between the germline ends. The V gene's germline CDR1 is LGHDT and CDR2 YNNKEL (reference sequence). CDR3 residues: CASSQAGVNQPQHF. The CDR3 DNA is TGTGCCAGCAGCCAAGCCGGGGTGAATCAGCCCCAGCATTTT.

The V and J genes are TRBV11-2 and TRBJ2-7, with 11 positions matching TRBD2. The CDR3 spans 16 residues. Unmatched junction bases numbered 15, after V lost 5 bases and J lost 9 bases. Germline loops: CDR1 SGHAT, CDR2 FQNNGV. The CDR3 region is CASSTSLLAGVFGQYF. In nucleotides, the CDR3 is TGTGCCAGCAGCACAAGCCTACTAGCGGGAGTTTTCGGGCAGTACTTC.

This chain's CDR3 is CASSLAETGELFF. The CDR3 coding sequence is TGTGCCAGCAGCTTAGCAGAGACCGGGGAGCTGTTTTTT. The chain recombines TRBV7-2 with TRBJ2-2, with unresolved D. The CDR3 runs to 13 residues. The germline V and J ends were trimmed by 0 bases and 5 bases, with 4 bases remaining between them. Germline-derived CDR1 and CDR2 are SGHTA and FQGNSA. Full variable domain (missing parts from reference TRBV7-2 and TRBJ2-2): GAGVSQSPSNKVTEKGKDVELRCDPISGHTALYWYRQSLGQGLEFLIYFQGNSAPDKSGLPSDRFSAERTGGSVSTLTIQRTQQEDSAVYLCASSLAETGELFFGEGSRLTVL.

The rearrangement joins TRBV25-1 to TRBJ1-2, with 7 bases that match TRBD1. Germline V gene data show CDR1 as MGHDK and CDR2 as SYGVNS. V shed 1 base, J shed 4 bases, and the junction held 15 bases outside the gene matches. CDR3 length: 18 amino acids. The chain's CDR3 is CASSESVGQAGRGYGYTF. CDR3 in DNA: TGTGCCAGCAGTGAATCTGTTGGACAGGCAGGTCGTGGCTATGGCTACACCTTC.

The chain is built from TRBV18 and TRBJ1-6; D remains unclear. The CDR3 totals 15 residues. Germline V gene data show CDR1 as KGHSH and CDR2 as LQKENI. The V end was cut by 3 bases, the J end by 6 bases, with 12 bases between. CDR3 in DNA: TGTGCCAGCTCACCTTCACACATCATTAATTCACCCCTCCACTTT. Its protein product is CASSPSHIINSPLHF. Variable domain in full (rest from reference TRBV18 and TRBJ1-6): NAGVMQNPRHLVRRRGQEARLRCSPMKGHSHVYWYRQLPEEGLKFMVYLQKENIIDESGMPKERFSAEFPKEGPSILRIQQVVRGDSAAYFCASSPSHIINSPLHFGNGTRLTVT.

The chain recombines TRBV7-8 with TRBJ1-1; the D gene is possibly TRBD1 (6 bases). From germline, CDR1 is SGHVS and CDR2 FQNEAQ. CDR3 size: 16 residues. Trimming left V 1 base short and J 3 bases short, with 15 bases between. In DNA, the CDR3 is TGTGCCAGCAGCTTAGGATCCAGGGGAAGGGACACTGAAGCTTTCTTT. It codes for CASSLGSRGRDTEAFF.